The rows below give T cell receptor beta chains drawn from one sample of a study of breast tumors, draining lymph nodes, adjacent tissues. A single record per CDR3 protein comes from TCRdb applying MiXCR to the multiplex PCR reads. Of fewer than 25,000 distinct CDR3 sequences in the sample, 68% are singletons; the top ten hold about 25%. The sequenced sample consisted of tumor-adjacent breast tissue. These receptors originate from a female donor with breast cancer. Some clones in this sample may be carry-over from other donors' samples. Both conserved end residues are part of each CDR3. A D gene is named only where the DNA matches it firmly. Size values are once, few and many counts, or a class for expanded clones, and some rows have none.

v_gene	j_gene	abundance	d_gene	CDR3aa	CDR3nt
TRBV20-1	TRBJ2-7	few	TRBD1	CSARDRGQGWEQYF	TGCAGTGCTAGAGATCGGGGACAGGGCTGGGAGCAGTACTTC
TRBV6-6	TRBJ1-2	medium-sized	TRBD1	CASSYQRGRVGYTF	TGTGCCAGCAGTTACCAGAGGGGGCGCGTTGGCTACACCTTC
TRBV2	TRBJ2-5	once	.	CASSDGSGRETQYF	TGTGCCAGCAGTGATGGGAGTGGGAGGGAGACCCAGTACTTC
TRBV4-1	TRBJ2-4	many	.	CASSQGTVNIQYF	TGCGCCAGCAGCCAGGGGACGGTAAACATTCAGTACTTC
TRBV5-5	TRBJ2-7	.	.	CASSFYICSAKKGTVSYEQYF	.
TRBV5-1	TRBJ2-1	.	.	CASSFALVHNEQFF	TGCGCCAGCAGCTTCGCACTAGTCCACAATGAGCAGTTCTTC
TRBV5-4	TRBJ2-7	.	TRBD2	CASSFGLAGEQYF	TGTGCCAGCAGCTTCGGCCTAGCGGGGGAGCAGTACTTC
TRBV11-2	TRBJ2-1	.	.	CASSPYGVGGRYNEQFF	TGTGCCAGCAGCCCGTACGGGGTGGGGGGACGCTACAATGAGCAGTTCTTC
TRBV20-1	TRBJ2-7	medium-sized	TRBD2	CSATLLAGLHEQYF	TGCAGTGCTACCCTACTAGCGGGGCTCCACGAGCAGTACTTC
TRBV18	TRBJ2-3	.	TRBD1	CASSPTTGAGDTQYF	TGTGCCAGCTCACCTACGACAGGGGCGGGAGATACGCAGTATTTT
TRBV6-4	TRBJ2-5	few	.	CASRPGGAQETQYF	TGTGCCAGCAGACCCGGAGGCGCCCAAGAGACCCAGTACTTC
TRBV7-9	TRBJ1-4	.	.	CASSLTMSNEKLFF	TGTGCCAGCAGCTTAACCATGTCTAATGAAAAACTGTTTTTT
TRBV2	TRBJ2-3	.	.	CASSEAQGGTQYF	TGTGCCAGCAGTGAAGCACAAGGAGGTACGCAGTATTTT
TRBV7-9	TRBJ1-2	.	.	CASSLSGVDESYGYTF	TGTGCCAGCAGCTTGTCCGGGGTCGATGAGAGCTATGGCTACACCTTC
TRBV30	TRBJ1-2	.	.	CAWSARQAATAF	TGTGCCTGGAGTGCCCGACAGGCTGCCACCGCCTTC
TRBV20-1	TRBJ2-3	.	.	CSAVSASTDTQYF	TGCAGTGCTGTCTCGGCAAGCACAGATACGCAGTATTTT
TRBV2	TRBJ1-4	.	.	CASSTRQVPGATNEKLFF	TGTGCCAGCAGTACGAGACAAGTGCCGGGGGCAACTAATGAAAAACTGTTTTTT